The clone carrying this TCR beta chain was seen ten or more times. Its antigen is still unknown. V was pared by 1 base and J by 4 bases, with 18 bases between. Germline V lookup: CDR1 LGHNA, CDR2 YNFKEQ. The CDR3 consists of 17 residues. The data belong to a study of T cell repertoires in cytomegalovirus infection. Study-level results: Dominating the ex vivo response were TCR beta clonotypes that were CMV-specific and HLA-C-restricted.

TCRdb processed the reads anew with MiXCR; each CDR3 protein has one entry. The sample has about 130,000 distinct CDR3 sequences; about 10% are singletons. Input material: PBMCs. The J gene is TRBJ2-3, the V gene TRBV4-2, with D possibly being TRBD2 (7 bases). The source is a human donor in good health (CMV status not recorded). Some clones in this sample may be carry-over from other donors' samples. The CDR3: CASSQGAGGGPSDTQYF. CDR3 in DNA: TGTGCCAGCAGCCAAGGAGCTGGCGGGGGCCCCTCAGATACGCAGTATTTT.